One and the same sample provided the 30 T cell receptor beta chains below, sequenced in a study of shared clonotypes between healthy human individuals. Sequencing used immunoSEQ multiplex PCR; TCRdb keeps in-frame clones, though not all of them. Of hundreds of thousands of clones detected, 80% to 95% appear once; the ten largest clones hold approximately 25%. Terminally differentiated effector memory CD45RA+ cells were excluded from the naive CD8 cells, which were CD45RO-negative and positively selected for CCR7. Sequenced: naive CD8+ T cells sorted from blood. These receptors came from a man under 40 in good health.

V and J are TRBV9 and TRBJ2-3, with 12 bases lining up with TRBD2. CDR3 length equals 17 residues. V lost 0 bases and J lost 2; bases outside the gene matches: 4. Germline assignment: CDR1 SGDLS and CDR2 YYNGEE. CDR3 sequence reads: CASSVDLAGGHTDTQYF. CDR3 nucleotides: TGTGCCAGCAGCGTAGATCTAGCGGGAGGGCACACAGATACGCAGTATTTT.

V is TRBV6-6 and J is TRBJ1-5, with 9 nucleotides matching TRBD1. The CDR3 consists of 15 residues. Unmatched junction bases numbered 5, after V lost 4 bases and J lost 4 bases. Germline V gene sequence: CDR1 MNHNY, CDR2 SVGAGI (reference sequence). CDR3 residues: CASSSGQGGNQPQHF. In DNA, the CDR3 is TGTGCCAGCAGTTCGGGACAGGGTGGGAATCAGCCCCAGCATTTT.

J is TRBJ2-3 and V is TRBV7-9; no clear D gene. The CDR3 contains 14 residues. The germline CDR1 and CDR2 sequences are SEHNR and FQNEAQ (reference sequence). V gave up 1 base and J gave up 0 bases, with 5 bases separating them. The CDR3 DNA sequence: TGTGCCAGCAGCTTAGTGAAGAGCACAGATACGCAGTATTTT. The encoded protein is CASSLVKSTDTQYF.

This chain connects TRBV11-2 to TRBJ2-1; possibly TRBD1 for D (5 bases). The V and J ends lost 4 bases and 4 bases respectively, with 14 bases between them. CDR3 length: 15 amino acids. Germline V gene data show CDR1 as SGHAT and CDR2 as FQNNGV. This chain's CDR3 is CASSSQDSFYNEQFF. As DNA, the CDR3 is TGTGCCAGCAGCTCCCAAGACAGCTTTTACAATGAGCAGTTCTTC.

CDR3 sequence: CASSPDLSGRVEETQYF. CDR3 DNA: TGTGCCAGCAGCCCCGACCTTAGCGGGAGAGTTGAAGAGACCCAGTACTTC. The V gene is TRBV9, the J gene TRBJ2-5; 9 bases align to TRBD2. Germline values: CDR1 SGDLS, CDR2 YYNGEE. The CDR3 consists of 17 residues. The V and J ends lost 4 bases and 3 bases, in that order; junction bases with no gene match: 13.

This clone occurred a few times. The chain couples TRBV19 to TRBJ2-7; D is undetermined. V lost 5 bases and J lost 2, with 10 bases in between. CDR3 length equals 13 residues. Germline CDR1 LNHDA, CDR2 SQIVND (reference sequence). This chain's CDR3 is CASSGAVTYEQYF. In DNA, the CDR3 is TGTGCCAGTAGTGGCGCGGTTACCTACGAGCAGTACTTC.

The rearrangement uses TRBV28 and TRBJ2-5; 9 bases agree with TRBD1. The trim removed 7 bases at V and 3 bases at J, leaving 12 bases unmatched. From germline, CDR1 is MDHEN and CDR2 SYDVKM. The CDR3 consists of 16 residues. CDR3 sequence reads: CASTRGEQGAEETQYF. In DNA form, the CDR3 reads TGTGCCAGCACCCGGGGGGAACAGGGGGCTGAAGAGACCCAGTACTTC.

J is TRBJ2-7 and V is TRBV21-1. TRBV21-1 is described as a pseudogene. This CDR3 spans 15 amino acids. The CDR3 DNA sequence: TGTGCCAGCAGCCCGACCGGGCGGTCAGCCTACGAGCAGTACTTC. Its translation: CASSPTGRSAYEQYF.

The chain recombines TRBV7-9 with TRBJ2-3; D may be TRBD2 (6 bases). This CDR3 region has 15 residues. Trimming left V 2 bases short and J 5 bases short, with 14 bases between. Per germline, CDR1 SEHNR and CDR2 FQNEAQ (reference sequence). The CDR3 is CASSLSGSRGDTQYF. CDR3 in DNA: TGTGCCAGCAGCTTAAGCGGGTCCCGGGGAGATACGCAGTATTTT.

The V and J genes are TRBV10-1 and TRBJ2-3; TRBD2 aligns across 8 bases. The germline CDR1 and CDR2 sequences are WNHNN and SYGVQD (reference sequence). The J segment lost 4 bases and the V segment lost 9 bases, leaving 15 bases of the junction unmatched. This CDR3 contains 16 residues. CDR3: CARGSESGSSPDTQYF. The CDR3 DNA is TGCGCCAGGGGATCCGAAAGCGGGAGTAGCCCAGATACGCAGTATTTT.

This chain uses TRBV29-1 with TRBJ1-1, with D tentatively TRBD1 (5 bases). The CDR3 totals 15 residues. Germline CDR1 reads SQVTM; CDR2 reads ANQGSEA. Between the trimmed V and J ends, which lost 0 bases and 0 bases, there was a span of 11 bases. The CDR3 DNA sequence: TGCAGCGTTGAAGATTTAGGGGATATGAACACTGAAGCTTTCTTT. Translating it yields CSVEDLGDMNTEAFF. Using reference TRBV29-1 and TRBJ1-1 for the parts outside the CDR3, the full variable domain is SAVISQKPSRDICQRGTSLTIQCQVDSQVTMMFWYRQQPGQSLTLIATANQGSEATYESGFVIDKFPISRPNLTFSTLTVSNMSPEDSSIYLCSVEDLGDMNTEAFFGQGTRLTVV.

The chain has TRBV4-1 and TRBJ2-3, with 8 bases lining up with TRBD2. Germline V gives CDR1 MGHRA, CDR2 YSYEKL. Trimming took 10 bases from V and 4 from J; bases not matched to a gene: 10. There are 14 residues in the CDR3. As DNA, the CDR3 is TGCGCCACAAAGAAAGCGGGAGTTTCAGATACGCAGTATTTT. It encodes CATKKAGVSDTQYF.

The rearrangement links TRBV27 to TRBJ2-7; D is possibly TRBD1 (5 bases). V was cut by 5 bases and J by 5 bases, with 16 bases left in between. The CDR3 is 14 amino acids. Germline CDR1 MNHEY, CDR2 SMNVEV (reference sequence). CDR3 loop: CASSPSTQGHEQYF. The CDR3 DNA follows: TGTGCCAGCAGTCCTTCTACCCAGGGCCACGAGCAGTACTTC.

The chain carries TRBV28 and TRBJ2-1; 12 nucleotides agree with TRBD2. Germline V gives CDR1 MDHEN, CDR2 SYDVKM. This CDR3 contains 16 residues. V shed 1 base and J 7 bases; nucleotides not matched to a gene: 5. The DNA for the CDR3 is TGTGCCAGCAGTTTATCGCTAGCGGGAGGGCCTAATGAGCAGTTCTTC. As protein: CASSLSLAGGPNEQFF.

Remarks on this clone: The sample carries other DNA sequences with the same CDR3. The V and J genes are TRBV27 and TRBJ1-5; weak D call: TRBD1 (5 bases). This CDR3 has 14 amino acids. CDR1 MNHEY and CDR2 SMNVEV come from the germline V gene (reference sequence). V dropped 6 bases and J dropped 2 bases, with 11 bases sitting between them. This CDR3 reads CASSLGGGNQPQHF. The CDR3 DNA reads TGTGCCAGCAGCCTGGGGGGTGGCAATCAGCCCCAGCATTTT.

The CDR3 region is CASSTPFGQEIYEQYF. DNA for the CDR3: TGTGCCAGCAGTACGCCGTTTGGACAGGAGATCTACGAGCAGTACTTC. The rearrangement uses TRBV11-2 and TRBJ2-7; 7 positions agree with TRBD1. This CDR3 comprises 16 residues. Germline values: CDR1 SGHAT, CDR2 FQNNGV. Trimming removed 6 bases from V and 3 bases from J; junction bases left unmatched: 14.

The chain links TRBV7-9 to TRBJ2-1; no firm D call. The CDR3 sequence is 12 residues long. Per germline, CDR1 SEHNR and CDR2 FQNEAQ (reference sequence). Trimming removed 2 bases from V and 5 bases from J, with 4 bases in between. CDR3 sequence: CASSLTHNEQFF. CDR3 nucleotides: TGTGCCAGCAGCTTAACGCACAATGAGCAGTTCTTC.

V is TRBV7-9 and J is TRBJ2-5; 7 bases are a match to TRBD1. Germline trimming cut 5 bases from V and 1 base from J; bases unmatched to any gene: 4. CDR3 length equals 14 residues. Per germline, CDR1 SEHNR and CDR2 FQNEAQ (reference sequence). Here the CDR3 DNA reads TGTGCCAGCAGCGCCTACAGGGGCCAAGAGACCCAGTACTTC. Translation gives CASSAYRGQETQYF. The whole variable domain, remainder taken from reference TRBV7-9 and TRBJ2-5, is DTGVSQNPRHKITKRGQNVTFRCDPISEHNRLYWYRQTLGQGPEFLTYFQNEAQLEKSRLLSDRFSAERPKGSFSTLEIQRTEQGDSAMYLCASSAYRGQETQYFGPGTRLLVL.

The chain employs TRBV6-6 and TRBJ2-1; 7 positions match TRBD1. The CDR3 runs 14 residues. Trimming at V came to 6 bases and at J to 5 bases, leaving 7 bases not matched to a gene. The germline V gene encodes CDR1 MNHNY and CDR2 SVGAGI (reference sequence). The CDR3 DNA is TGTGCCAGCAGCCCCCCAGGGGGAAACAATGAGCAGTTCTTC. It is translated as CASSPPGGNNEQFF.

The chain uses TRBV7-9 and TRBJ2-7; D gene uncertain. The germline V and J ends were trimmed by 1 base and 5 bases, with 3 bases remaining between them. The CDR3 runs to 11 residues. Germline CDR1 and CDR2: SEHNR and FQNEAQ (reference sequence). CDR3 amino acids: CASSLVDEQYF. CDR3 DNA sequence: TGTGCCAGCAGCTTAGTAGACGAGCAGTACTTC.

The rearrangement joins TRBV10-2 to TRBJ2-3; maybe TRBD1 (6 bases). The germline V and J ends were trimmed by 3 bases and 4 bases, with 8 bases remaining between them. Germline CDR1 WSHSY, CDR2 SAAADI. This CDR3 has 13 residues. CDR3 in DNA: TGCGCCAGCAGTGATTCAGGGGCAGATACGCAGTATTTT. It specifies CASSDSGADTQYF.

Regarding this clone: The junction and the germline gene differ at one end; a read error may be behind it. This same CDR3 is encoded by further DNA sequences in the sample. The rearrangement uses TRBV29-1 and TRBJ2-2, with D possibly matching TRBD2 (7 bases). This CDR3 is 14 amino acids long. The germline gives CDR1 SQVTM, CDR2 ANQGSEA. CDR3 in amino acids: CSVEGGANTGELFF. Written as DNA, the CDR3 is TGCAGCGTCGAAGGGGGGGCGAACACCGGGGAGCTGTTTTTT.

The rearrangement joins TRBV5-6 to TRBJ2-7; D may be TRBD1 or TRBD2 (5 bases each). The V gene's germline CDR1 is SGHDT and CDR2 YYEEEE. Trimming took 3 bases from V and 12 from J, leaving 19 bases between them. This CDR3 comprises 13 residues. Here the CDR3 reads CASSSEGSPKGYF. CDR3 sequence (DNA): TGTGCCAGCAGCTCCGAGGGGAGCCCTAAGGGGTACTTC.

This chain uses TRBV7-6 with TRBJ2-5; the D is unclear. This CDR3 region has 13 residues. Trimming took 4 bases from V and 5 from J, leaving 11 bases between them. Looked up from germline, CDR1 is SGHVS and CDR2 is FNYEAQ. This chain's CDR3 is CASSSDVWETQYF. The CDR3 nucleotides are TGTGCCAGCAGCTCGGACGTCTGGGAGACCCAGTACTTC.

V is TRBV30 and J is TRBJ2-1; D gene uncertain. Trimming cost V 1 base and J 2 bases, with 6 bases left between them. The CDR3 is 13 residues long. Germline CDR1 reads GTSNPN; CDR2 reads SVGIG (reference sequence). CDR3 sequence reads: CAWSAETYNEQFF. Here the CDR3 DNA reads TGTGCCTGGAGTGCCGAAACCTACAATGAGCAGTTCTTC.

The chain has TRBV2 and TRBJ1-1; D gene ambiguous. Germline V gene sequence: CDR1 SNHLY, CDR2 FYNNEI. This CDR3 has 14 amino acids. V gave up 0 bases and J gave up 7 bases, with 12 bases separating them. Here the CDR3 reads CASSEADRQFEAFF. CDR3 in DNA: TGTGCCAGCAGTGAAGCTGATAGGCAGTTTGAAGCTTTCTTT.

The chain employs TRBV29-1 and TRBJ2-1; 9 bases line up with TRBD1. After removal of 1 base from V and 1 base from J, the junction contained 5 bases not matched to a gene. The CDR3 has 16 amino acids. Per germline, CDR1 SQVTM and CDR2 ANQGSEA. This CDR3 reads CSVEGDREASYNEQFF. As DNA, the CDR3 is TGCAGCGTTGAAGGGGACAGGGAGGCGTCCTACAATGAGCAGTTCTTC.

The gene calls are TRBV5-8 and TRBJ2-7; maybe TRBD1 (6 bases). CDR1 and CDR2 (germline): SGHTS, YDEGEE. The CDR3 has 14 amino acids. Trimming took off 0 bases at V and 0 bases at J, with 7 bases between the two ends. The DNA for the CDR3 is TGTGCCAGCAGCTTGGTGGGGGCCTCCTACGAGCAGTACTTC. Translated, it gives CASSLVGASYEQYF.

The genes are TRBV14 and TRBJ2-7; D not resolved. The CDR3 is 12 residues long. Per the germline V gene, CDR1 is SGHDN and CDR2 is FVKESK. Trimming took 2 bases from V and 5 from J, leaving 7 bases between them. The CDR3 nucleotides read TGTGCCAGCAGCCAACCCAGCAACGAGCAGTACTTC. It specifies CASSQPSNEQYF.

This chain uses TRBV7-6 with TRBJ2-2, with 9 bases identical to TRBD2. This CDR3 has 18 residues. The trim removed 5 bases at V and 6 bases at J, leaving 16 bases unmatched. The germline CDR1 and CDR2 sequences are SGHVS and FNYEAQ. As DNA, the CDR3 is TGTGCCAGCAGCCCCGGGCCTAGCGGGATTCAAGGGGCCGGGGAGCTGTTTTTT. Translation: CASSPGPSGIQGAGELFF.